The clone carrying this T cell receptor (beta chain) came up a few times. Assay used: immunoSEQ multiplex PCR; TCRdb lists only in-frame clones, some missing. The sample records approximately 98,000 clones, around 85% being singletons. The data are from a study of cytomegalovirus exposure and HLA in healthy donors. V lost 5 bases to trimming and J lost 4 bases, with 9 bases between them. The CDR3 is 12 residues long. Germline assignment: CDR1 MGHDK and CDR2 SYGVNS. Material: PBMCs. The receptor was isolated from a woman between 18 and 29 years old in good health and CMV-seronegative. The chain couples TRBV25-1 to TRBJ2-7, with D hard to call. CDR3 DNA: TGTGCCAGCAGTCAGGATGATTACGAGCAGTACTTC. Protein product: CASSQDDYEQYF.